These T cell receptor beta chains were read from a single sample in a study of blood T cell repertoires in COVID-19. TCRdb's copy holds only in-frame clones and misses some; the assay was immunoSEQ multiplex PCR. The table shows about 86,000 clones, with 80% to 85% occurring only once. The sample taken for sequencing was peripheral blood. These TCRs come from a woman older than 75 with active or convalescent COVID-19. Each CDR3 is given with its conserved first and last residue. D genes are given only for firm matches. Size is omitted from some rows. Given values are once, few, many or a class for expanded clones.

V	J	D	size	DNA	CDR3
TRBV24-1	TRBJ2-3	.	.	TGTGCCACCAGTGATCCGAGGGATACGCAGTATTTT	CATSDPRDTQYF
TRBV19	TRBJ2-7	TRBD1	.	TGTGCCAGTAGTAAACAGGGGATTTCCTACGAGCAGTACTTC	CASSKQGISYEQYF
TRBV19	TRBJ1-1	.	once	TGTGCCAGTAGTGGCCTGGGGGGAAACACTGAAGCTTTCTTT	CASSGLGGNTEAFF
TRBV19	TRBJ2-1	TRBD2	.	TGTGCCAGTAGTGCCACCTTCCGGGACTACCACTCCTCCCGGCACAATGAGCAGTTCTTC	CASSATFRDYHSSRHNEQFF
TRBV19	TRBJ1-1	.	once	TGTGCCAGTAGTATCTGGGAGGTTGGTACTGAAGCTTTCTTT	CASSIWEVGTEAFF
TRBV24-1	TRBJ1-5	TRBD1	.	TGTGCCACCAGTGATCATGGGACAGGGAAACAGCCCCAGCATTTT	CATSDHGTGKQPQHF
TRBV6-5	TRBJ2-2	TRBD1	.	TGTGCCAGCAAACCGGACAGGGTTAACACCGGGGAGCTGTTTTTT	CASKPDRVNTGELFF
TRBV15	TRBJ2-7	.	.	TGTGCCACCAGCAGGGACCCGGGCGGGACGGCTCTTGCGGAGCAGTACTTC	CATSRDPGGTALAEQYF
TRBV19	TRBJ1-2	.	.	TGTGCCAGTAGTATAGCCGCACAGAACCCCTATGGCTACACCTTC	CASSIAAQNPYGYTF
TRBV28	TRBJ2-7	.	.	TGTGCCAGCAGTGGGGCCTTGGAGCAGTACTTC	CASSGALEQYF
TRBV7-8	TRBJ2-1	.	.	TGTGCCAGCAGCTCTACCCAGGGGTTAGGGAATGAGCAGTTCTTC	CASSSTQGLGNEQFF
TRBV7-9	TRBJ1-4	.	.	TGTGCCAGCACCCTACGACAGAATGAAAAACTGTTTTTT	CASTLRQNEKLFF
TRBV5-4	TRBJ2-5	TRBD1	.	TGTGCCAGCAGCGCCGGACAGGCAGAGACCCAGTACTTC	CASSAGQAETQYF
TRBV7-9	TRBJ1-5	.	.	TGTGCCAGCAGCTCATCAGGAGGGGATCAGCCCCAGCATTTT	CASSSSGGDQPQHF
TRBV4-3	TRBJ2-2	.	.	TGCGCCAGCAGCCAAGAGAATCGAGGGTTCGGATCCGGGGAGCTGTTTTTT	CASSQENRGFGSGELFF
TRBV6-4	TRBJ2-3	TRBD2	once	TGTGCCAGCAGTGACGGCGGGAGGGTCGGCACAGATACGCAGTATTTT	CASSDGGRVGTDTQYF
TRBV7-8	TRBJ2-7	.	.	TGTGCCAGCAGCCCCACTTACTCCTCCTACGAGCAGTACTTC	CASSPTYSSYEQYF
TRBV27	TRBJ1-2	TRBD1	.	TGTGCCAGCAGTTTTCAAGGGGGCGGTGGCTACACCTTC	CASSFQGGGGYTF
TRBV24-1	TRBJ1-2	.	few	TGTGCCACCAGTGCGGCAGGGGAGATCTATGGCTACACCTTC	CATSAAGEIYGYTF
TRBV3-1/TRBV3-2	TRBJ2-7	TRBD1	once	TGTGCCAGCAGCCTCCATCGGACAGGGAGGAACGAGCAGTACTTC	CASSLHRTGRNEQYF